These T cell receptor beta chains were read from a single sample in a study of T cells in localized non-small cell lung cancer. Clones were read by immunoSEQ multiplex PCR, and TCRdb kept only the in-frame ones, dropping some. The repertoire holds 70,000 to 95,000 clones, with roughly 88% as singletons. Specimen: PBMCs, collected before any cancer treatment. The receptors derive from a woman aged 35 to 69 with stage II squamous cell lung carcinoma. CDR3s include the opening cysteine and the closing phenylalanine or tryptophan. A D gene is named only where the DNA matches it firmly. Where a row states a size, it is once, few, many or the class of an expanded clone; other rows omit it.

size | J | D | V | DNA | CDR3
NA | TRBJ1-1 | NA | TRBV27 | TGTGCCAGCAGTTTATCGGGGGACACTGAAGCTTTCTTT | CASSLSGDTEAFF
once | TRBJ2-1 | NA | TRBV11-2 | TGTGCCAGCGCGGGGGCCAGCTCCTACAATGAGCAGTTCTTC | CASAGASSYNEQFF
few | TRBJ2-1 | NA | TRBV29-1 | TGCAGCGTTCTCCTGGGAAGCTCCTACAATGAGCAGTTCTTC | CSVLLGSSYNEQFF
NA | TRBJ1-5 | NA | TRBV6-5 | TGTGCCAGCAGGCGTGGCAATCAGCCCCAGCATTTT | CASRRGNQPQHF
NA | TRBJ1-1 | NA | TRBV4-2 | TGTGCCAGCAGCCAAACACATGGTTACGGCACTGAAGCTTTCTTT | CASSQTHGYGTEAFF
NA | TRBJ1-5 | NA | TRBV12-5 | TGTGCTAGTGGTTTCGACCCGGCGAGGGCGGATCAGCCCCAGCATTTT | CASGFDPARADQPQHF
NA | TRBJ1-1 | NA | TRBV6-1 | TGTGCCAGCAGTGTAGGGAACACTGAAGCTTTCTTT | CASSVGNTEAFF
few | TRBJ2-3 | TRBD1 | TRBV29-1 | TGCAGCGTGACGGACAGGGGGAGGGCAGATACGCAGTATTTT | CSVTDRGRADTQYF
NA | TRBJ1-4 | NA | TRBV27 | TGTGCCAGCAGTTTATTCGGCAGGCCTGCAACTAATGAAAAACTGTTTTTT | CASSLFGRPATNEKLFF
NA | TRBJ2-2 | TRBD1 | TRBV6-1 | TGTGCCAGCAGTCAGGACAGGGGGAACACCGGGGAGCTGTTTTTT | CASSQDRGNTGELFF
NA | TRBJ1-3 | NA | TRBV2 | TGTGCCAGCAGCCGGGACGGGGCTGGAAACACCATATATTTT | CASSRDGAGNTIYF
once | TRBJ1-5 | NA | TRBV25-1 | TGTGCCAGCAGCCTTGGGGTGAATCAGCCCCAGCATTTT | CASSLGVNQPQHF
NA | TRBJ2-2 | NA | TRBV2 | TGTGCCAGCAGGGACGGCTACACCGGGGAGCTGTTTTTT | CASRDGYTGELFF
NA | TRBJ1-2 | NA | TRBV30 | TGTGCCTGGAGTGGACGGAATAACTATGGCTACACCTTC | CAWSGRNNYGYTF
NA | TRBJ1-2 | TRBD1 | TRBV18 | TGTGCCAGCTCACCACGGGCACAGGGGTTGGATGGCTACACCTTC | CASSPRAQGLDGYTF
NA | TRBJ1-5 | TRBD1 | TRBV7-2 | TGTGCCAGCAGCCAACAGGGGGCGCGGCAGCCCCAGCATTTT | CASSQQGARQPQHF
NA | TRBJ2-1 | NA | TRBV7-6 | TGTGCCAGCAGCTTTTCCGAGGGCTATGAGCAGTTCTTC | CASSFSEGYEQFF
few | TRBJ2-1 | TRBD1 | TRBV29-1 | TGCAGCGTCCAGAGCTCAGGGGGTAATGAGCAGTTCTTC | CSVQSSGGNEQFF
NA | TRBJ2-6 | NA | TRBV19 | TGTGCCAGTAGCCCGGAGTGGGGGGCGCGGGTCTCTGGGGCCAACGTCCTGACTTTC | CASSPEWGARVSGANVLTF
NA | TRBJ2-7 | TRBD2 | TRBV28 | TGTGCCAGCCGACTAGCGGTCCGCTACGAGCAGTACTTC | CASRLAVRYEQYF
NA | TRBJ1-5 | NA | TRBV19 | TGTGCCAGCACCGACAGGAATAGCAATCAGCCCCAGCATTTT | CASTDRNSNQPQHF
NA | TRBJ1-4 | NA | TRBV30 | TGTGCCTGGAGTGTAATAGGGGAGGATGAAAAACTGTTTTTT | CAWSVIGEDEKLFF
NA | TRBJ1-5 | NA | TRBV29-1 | TGCAGCGTTGGGACAGTACCTAATCAGCCCCAGCATTTT | CSVGTVPNQPQHF
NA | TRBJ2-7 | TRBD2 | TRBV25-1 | TGTGCCAGCAGTGGCGCCGGGACTAGAACATACGAGCAGTACTTC | CASSGAGTRTYEQYF
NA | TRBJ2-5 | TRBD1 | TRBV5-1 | TGCGCCAGCAGCTTGGGACAGGGACGCCAAGAGACCCAGTACTTC | CASSLGQGRQETQYF
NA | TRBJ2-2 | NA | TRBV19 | TGTGCCAGTAGTATCCTGGGGGGAGCGGGCACCGGGGAGCTGTTTTTT | CASSILGGAGTGELFF
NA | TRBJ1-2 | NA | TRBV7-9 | TGTGCCAGCAGCTTAGATTCTGTGGCAGGGTATGGCTACACCTTC | CASSLDSVAGYGYTF
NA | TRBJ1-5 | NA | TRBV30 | TGTGCCTGCTCCACAGGGTTAAGTCAGCCCCAGCATTTT | CACSTGLSQPQHF
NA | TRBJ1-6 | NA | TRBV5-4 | TGTGCCAGCAGCTTGGGGGTCGAAAATTCACCCCTCCACTTT | CASSLGVENSPLHF
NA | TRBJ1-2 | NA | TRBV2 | TGTGCCAGCAGTGAGCGACAGTTTAACTATGGCTACACCTTC | CASSERQFNYGYTF
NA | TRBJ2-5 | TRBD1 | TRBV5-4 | TGTGCCAGCAGCTCGCTTGACAGGGGGCGAGGGGAGACCCAGTACTTC | CASSSLDRGRGETQYF
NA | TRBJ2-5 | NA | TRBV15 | TGTGCCACCAGCGGGACCAGACAGCTCCAAGAGACCCAGTACTTC | CATSGTRQLQETQYF
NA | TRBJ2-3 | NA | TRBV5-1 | TGCGCCAGCAGCGACACAGATACGCAGTATTTT | CASSDTDTQYF
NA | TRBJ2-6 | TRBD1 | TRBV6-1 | TGTGCCAGCAGAGTCCAGGGGGCTGGGGCCAACGTCCTGACTTTC | CASRVQGAGANVLTF
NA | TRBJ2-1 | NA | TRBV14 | TGTGCCAGCAGCCAAGGCGGGGCAGGTCCGTTCTTC | CASSQGGAGPFF
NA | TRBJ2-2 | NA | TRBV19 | TGTGCCAGTAGTGGACCCGGACTCGCCGCATCCGGGGAGCTGTTTTTT | CASSGPGLAASGELFF
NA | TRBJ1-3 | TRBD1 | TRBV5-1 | TGCGCCAGCAGCTTGGACGGACAGGGGCTAAACACCATATATTTT | CASSLDGQGLNTIYF
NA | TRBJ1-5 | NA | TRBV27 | TGTGCCAGCAGCTGGACAGACAATCAGCCCCAGCATTTT | CASSWTDNQPQHF